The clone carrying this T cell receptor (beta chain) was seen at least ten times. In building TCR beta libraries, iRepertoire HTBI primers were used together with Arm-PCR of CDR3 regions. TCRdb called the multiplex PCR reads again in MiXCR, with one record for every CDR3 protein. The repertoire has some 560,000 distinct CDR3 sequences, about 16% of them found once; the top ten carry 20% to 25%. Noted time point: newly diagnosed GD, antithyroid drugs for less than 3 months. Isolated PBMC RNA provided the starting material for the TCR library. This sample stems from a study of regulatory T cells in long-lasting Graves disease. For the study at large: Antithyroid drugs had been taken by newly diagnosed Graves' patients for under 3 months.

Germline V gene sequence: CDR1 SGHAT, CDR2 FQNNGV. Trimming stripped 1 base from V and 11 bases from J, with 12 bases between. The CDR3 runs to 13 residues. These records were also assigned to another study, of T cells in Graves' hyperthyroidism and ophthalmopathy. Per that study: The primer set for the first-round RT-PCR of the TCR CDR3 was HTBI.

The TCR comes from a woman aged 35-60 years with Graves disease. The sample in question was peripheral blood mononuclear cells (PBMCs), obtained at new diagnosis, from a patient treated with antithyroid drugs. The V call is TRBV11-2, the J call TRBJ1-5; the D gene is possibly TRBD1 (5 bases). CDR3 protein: CASSLGAGQAQHF. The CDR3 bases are TGTGCCAGCAGCTTAGGTGCGGGGCAAGCCCAGCATTTT. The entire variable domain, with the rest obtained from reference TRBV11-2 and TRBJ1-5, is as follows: EAGVAQSPRYKIIEKRQSVAFWCNPISGHATLYWYQQILGQGPKLLIQFQNNGVVDDSQLPKDRFSAERLKGVDSTLKIQPAKLEDSAVYLCASSLGAGQAQHFGDGTRLSIL.